The rows below give T cell receptor beta chains drawn from one sample of a study of chemoradiotherapy in HPV16-positive cancers. Data came from immunoSEQ multiplex PCR; TCRdb stores just in-frame clones and leaves some out. The table lists around 9,000 clones, roughly three quarters of them singletons, with 10% in the top ten. The sequenced sample was tumor tissue, obtained from a patient who underwent chemoradiotherapy. These receptors originate from a human donor with HPV-associated anogenital cancer. Both conserved end residues are part of each CDR3. The D gene is left open where the match is weak.

>TRBV5-1|TRBJ2-3|.
CASKGGLGSTDTQYF
>TRBV6-1|TRBJ1-2|.
CASSEGPRGSYGYTF
>TRBV4-1|TRBJ2-5|TRBD1
CASSQALQGAQETQYF
>TRBV28|TRBJ1-1|TRBD1
CASSDPGQGITEAFF
>TRBV5-1|TRBJ2-1|TRBD1
CASSPTGEPNNEQFF
>TRBV6-5|TRBJ1-1|TRBD1
CASRTTGTNTEAFF
>TRBV10-3|TRBJ1-4|TRBD1
CAISDPAGGTTNEKLFF
>TRBV7-6|TRBJ1-3|.
CASSLEYFGGDGNTIYF
>TRBV5-1|TRBJ2-1|TRBD2
CASSEGLAEKQFF
>TRBV9|TRBJ2-3|.
CASSVGLTSSTDTQYF
>TRBV15|TRBJ2-3|TRBD1
CATSRLLKGDRGFTDTQYF
>TRBV30|TRBJ2-1|TRBD2
CAWGSGRAREQFF
>TRBV9|TRBJ2-3|.
CASSVEPDPTDTQYF
>TRBV6-9|TRBJ2-3|.
CASSYGGLADTQYF
>TRBV7-9|TRBJ1-1|TRBD1
CASSLAQGTGVFF
>TRBV29-1|TRBJ2-7|.
CSVRRGSDEQYF
>TRBV29-1|TRBJ1-1|.
CSAYREHGAFF
>TRBV18|TRBJ1-2|.
CASSKDGAYGYTF
>TRBV7-2|TRBJ1-1|.
CASSLTVRGEAFF
>TRBV6-5|TRBJ2-3|TRBD2
CASRPGLAGTDTQYF
>TRBV18|TRBJ1-3|TRBD1
CASSITGDTIYF
>TRBV28|TRBJ2-7|.
CASSHGPSYEQYF
>TRBV2|TRBJ2-1|TRBD2
CASSPIAGGNNEQFF